This is a list of T cell receptor beta chains from one sample in a study of neoadjuvant nivolumab and ipilimumab in lung cancer. Assay: immunoSEQ multiplex PCR; the TCRdb copy retains only in-frame clones and omits some. The data contain approximately 29,000 clones, over 80% of them singletons. Material: tumor tissue, obtained after neoadjuvant nivolumab, alone or with ipilimumab, at or shortly before surgery. The receptor source for this set is an adult with non-small cell lung cancer. The CDR3 runs from the conserved cysteine through the conserved F or W. The order of the fields is D gene, V gene, clone size, CDR3 length, J gene, CDR3 protein, CDR3 DNA. A D gene is named only where the DNA matches it firmly. Expanded clones get a size class; other rows say once, few or many, or leave the size out.

d_gene: .
v_gene: TRBV19
abundance: .
len: 14
j_gene: TRBJ1-3
CDR3aa: CASTRGGSGNTIYF
CDR3nt: TGTGCCAGTACGCGGGGCGGCTCTGGAAACACCATATATTTT

d_gene: .
v_gene: TRBV2
abundance: .
len: 15
j_gene: TRBJ2-3
CDR3aa: CASRAIRGGTDTQYF
CDR3nt: TGTGCCAGCAGGGCCATTAGGGGGGGCACAGATACGCAGTATTTT

d_gene: TRBD1
v_gene: TRBV5-1
abundance: .
len: 13
j_gene: TRBJ1-2
CDR3aa: CASREGTGIGYTF
CDR3nt: TGCGCCAGCAGGGAGGGGACAGGGATTGGCTACACCTTC

d_gene: TRBD2
v_gene: TRBV19
abundance: .
len: 16
j_gene: TRBJ2-1
CDR3aa: CASSTGAGGVYNEQFF
CDR3nt: TGTGCCAGTAGTACCGGGGCGGGAGGCGTTTACAATGAGCAGTTCTTC

d_gene: .
v_gene: TRBV27
abundance: once
len: 17
j_gene: TRBJ2-7
CDR3aa: CASSPRVGSGASYEQYF
CDR3nt: TGTGCCAGCAGCCCAAGGGTTGGGAGCGGAGCTTCCTACGAGCAGTACTTC

d_gene: .
v_gene: TRBV7-9
abundance: .
len: 13
j_gene: TRBJ1-1
CDR3aa: CASSSGVDTEAFF
CDR3nt: TGTGCCAGCAGCTCCGGAGTGGACACTGAAGCTTTCTTT

d_gene: .
v_gene: TRBV4-1
abundance: .
len: 16
j_gene: TRBJ1-2
CDR3aa: CASSPVLTRTPPGYTF
CDR3nt: TGCGCCAGCAGCCCTGTATTGACAAGGACCCCTCCCGGCTACACCTTC

d_gene: TRBD1
v_gene: TRBV10-3
abundance: .
len: 17
j_gene: TRBJ1-4
CDR3aa: CAISESGTGATNEKLFF
CDR3nt: TGTGCCATCAGTGAGTCCGGGACAGGTGCAACTAATGAAAAACTGTTTTTT

d_gene: TRBD1
v_gene: TRBV15
abundance: few
len: 15
j_gene: TRBJ1-1
CDR3aa: CATSRGQGGQTEAFF
CDR3nt: TGTGCCACCAGCAGAGGACAGGGGGGACAAACTGAAGCTTTCTTT

d_gene: .
v_gene: TRBV11-2
abundance: .
len: 14
j_gene: TRBJ2-3
CDR3aa: CASSTVGLTDTQYF
CDR3nt: TGTGCCAGCAGCACAGTGGGGCTCACAGATACGCAGTATTTT

d_gene: .
v_gene: TRBV6-5
abundance: .
len: 13
j_gene: TRBJ1-2
CDR3aa: CASRGDRGHGYTF
CDR3nt: TGTGCCAGCAGGGGGGACCGTGGCCATGGCTACACCTTC

d_gene: TRBD1
v_gene: TRBV5-6
abundance: .
len: 15
j_gene: TRBJ1-3
CDR3aa: CASSRDSLSGNTIYF
CDR3nt: TGTGCCAGCAGCCGGGACAGTCTCTCTGGAAACACCATATATTTT

d_gene: .
v_gene: TRBV6-6
abundance: .
len: 13
j_gene: TRBJ2-5
CDR3aa: CASSPLEQGTQYF
CDR3nt: TGTGCCAGCAGTCCCCTAGAACAAGGGACCCAGTACTTC

d_gene: .
v_gene: TRBV27
abundance: .
len: 15
j_gene: TRBJ2-3
CDR3aa: CASSPWEPPRDTQYF
CDR3nt: TGTGCCAGCAGTCCATGGGAGCCCCCCCGAGATACGCAGTATTTT

d_gene: .
v_gene: TRBV10-3
abundance: .
len: 11
j_gene: TRBJ1-3
CDR3aa: CAIRQENTIYF
CDR3nt: TGTGCCATCAGGCAGGAAAACACCATATATTTT

d_gene: .
v_gene: TRBV7-9
abundance: .
len: 15
j_gene: TRBJ2-7
CDR3aa: CASSLHDGPTYEQYF
CDR3nt: TGTGCCAGCAGCTTACACGACGGCCCGACCTACGAGCAGTACTTC

d_gene: .
v_gene: TRBV7-8
abundance: few
len: 13
j_gene: TRBJ2-5
CDR3aa: CASSPGPQETQYF
CDR3nt: TGTGCCAGCAGCCCCGGGCCGCAAGAGACCCAGTACTTC

d_gene: TRBD2
v_gene: TRBV4-2
abundance: .
len: 15
j_gene: TRBJ2-2
CDR3aa: CASSHGTTNTGELFF
CDR3nt: TGTGCCAGCAGCCACGGGACTACCAACACCGGGGAGCTGTTTTTT

d_gene: .
v_gene: TRBV7-2
abundance: .
len: 14
j_gene: TRBJ1-1
CDR3aa: CASSLDTVNTEAFF
CDR3nt: TGTGCCAGCAGCTTAGACACCGTGAACACTGAAGCTTTCTTT

d_gene: TRBD1
v_gene: TRBV29-1
abundance: .
len: 14
j_gene: TRBJ2-7
CDR3aa: CSVVTPGQGPEQYF
CDR3nt: TGCAGCGTTGTAACTCCGGGACAGGGGCCCGAGCAGTACTTC

d_gene: .
v_gene: TRBV5-1
abundance: .
len: 15
j_gene: TRBJ1-1
CDR3aa: CASSWAGRGDTEAFF
CDR3nt: TGCGCCAGCAGCTGGGCCGGGCGGGGGGACACTGAAGCTTTCTTT

d_gene: .
v_gene: TRBV29-1
abundance: .
len: 12
j_gene: TRBJ1-6
CDR3aa: CSVGRVWSPLHF
CDR3nt: TGCAGCGTTGGTAGGGTTTGGTCACCCCTCCACTTT

d_gene: .
v_gene: TRBV30
abundance: .
len: 13
j_gene: TRBJ2-3
CDR3aa: CALFLGGPDTQYF
CDR3nt: TGTGCCTTATTCCTTGGGGGCCCAGATACGCAGTATTTT

d_gene: .
v_gene: TRBV5-1
abundance: .
len: 14
j_gene: TRBJ2-7
CDR3aa: CASSSGVLSYEQYF
CDR3nt: TGCGCCAGCAGCTCCGGGGTCCTCTCCTACGAGCAGTACTTC

d_gene: TRBD1
v_gene: TRBV5-4
abundance: once
len: 15
j_gene: TRBJ1-2
CDR3aa: CASSDRTGGYYGYTF
CDR3nt: TGTGCCAGCAGTGACCGGACAGGGGGTTACTATGGCTACACCTTC

d_gene: TRBD2
v_gene: TRBV18
abundance: few
len: 14
j_gene: TRBJ2-7
CDR3aa: CASSPTSENYEQYF
CDR3nt: TGTGCCAGCTCACCTACTAGCGAGAACTACGAGCAGTACTTC

d_gene: .
v_gene: TRBV7-9
abundance: .
len: 14
j_gene: TRBJ2-2
CDR3aa: CASSLEAGTGELFF
CDR3nt: TGTGCCAGCAGCTTAGAGGCGGGTACCGGGGAGCTGTTTTTT

d_gene: .
v_gene: TRBV27
abundance: few
len: 12
j_gene: TRBJ1-5
CDR3aa: CASSLLGQPQHF
CDR3nt: TGTGCCAGCAGTCTTCTGGGTCAGCCCCAGCATTTT

d_gene: TRBD1
v_gene: TRBV2
abundance: .
len: 16
j_gene: TRBJ1-3
CDR3aa: CASRRDRGNSGNTIYF
CDR3nt: TGTGCCAGCAGACGGGACAGGGGAAATTCTGGAAACACCATATATTTT

d_gene: .
v_gene: TRBV14
abundance: .
len: 12
j_gene: TRBJ2-3
CDR3aa: CASSQDSGTQYF
CDR3nt: TGTGCCAGCAGTCAGGACTCGGGTACGCAGTATTTT

d_gene: .
v_gene: TRBV30
abundance: .
len: 15
j_gene: TRBJ1-2
CDR3aa: CAWRDRRSLPYGYTF
CDR3nt: TGTGCCTGGAGGGACAGAAGATCCCTTCCCTATGGCTACACCTTC

d_gene: .
v_gene: TRBV6-4
abundance: few
len: 16
j_gene: TRBJ2-2
CDR3aa: CASSGGGTENTGELFF
CDR3nt: TGTGCCAGCAGTGGAGGGGGGACGGAGAACACCGGGGAGCTGTTTTTT

d_gene: .
v_gene: TRBV18
abundance: .
len: 15
j_gene: TRBJ1-1
CDR3aa: CASSGGGNLNTEAFF
CDR3nt: TGTGCCAGCTCAGGTGGAGGGAACCTGAACACTGAAGCTTTCTTT

d_gene: TRBD1
v_gene: TRBV11-2
abundance: once
len: 15
j_gene: TRBJ2-1
CDR3aa: CASSRDRGTYNEQFF
CDR3nt: TGTGCCAGCAGCCGGGACAGGGGTACCTACAATGAGCAGTTCTTC

d_gene: TRBD1
v_gene: TRBV11-2
abundance: .
len: 15
j_gene: TRBJ2-7
CDR3aa: CASSLVGTGTLEQYF
CDR3nt: TGTGCCAGCAGCTTAGTGGGGACAGGGACTCTTGAGCAGTACTTC